This T cell receptor beta chain was sequenced for a study of shared clonotypes between healthy human individuals. Sequencing used immunoSEQ multiplex PCR; TCRdb keeps in-frame clones, though not all of them. The sample carries under 2,000,000 clones, about 95% recorded once. The ends were cut back, 5 bases at V and 5 bases at J, with 13 bases in the middle. This CDR3 has 13 residues. The germline gives CDR1 MNHEY, CDR2 SMNVEV (reference sequence). The naive CD8 subset, CD45RO-negative cells positively selected for CCR7, excluded terminally differentiated effector memory CD45RA+ cells. The chain has TRBV27 and TRBJ2-7; D possibly corresponds to TRBD1 (6 bases). The TCR sequence derives from a man aged 18 to 35 in good health. The sequenced material came from naive CD8+ T cells sorted from blood. In nucleotides, the CDR3 is TGTGCCAGCAGTCCCAACCAGGGGAACGAGCAGTACTTC. Protein product: CASSPNQGNEQYF.